This T cell receptor (beta chain) was obtained from a study of beta chain features in type 1 diabetes. The authors reverse transcribed all of the isolated RNA, so sequencing captured expressed TCRB transcripts. TCRdb's copy holds only in-frame clones and misses some; the assay was immunoSEQ multiplex PCR. The table has approximately 600,000 clones, about an eighth seen once. This clone was seen a handful of times. Antigen unknown. The CDR3 is 13 residues long. Per germline, CDR1 MDHEN and CDR2 SYDVKM. V gave up 4 bases and J gave up 7 bases, with 11 bases separating them. Whole-study findings and limits: Shorter TCRB CDR3s, moderately but significantly so, marked every one of the four CD4+ subsets in Type 1 diabetes patients.

The chain is built from TRBV28 and TRBJ2-1; unclear D gene. The receptor comes from a man aged 30 to 45 with type 1 diabetes. The sequenced sample was naive CD4+ T cells from blood. The CDR3, as DNA: TGTGCCAGCAGTTCCTCTACAGCGAATGAGCAGTTCTTC. This sequence encodes CASSSSTANEQFF.